The subject of this entry is one T cell receptor beta chain. This clone's antigen is unknown. The method behind the library was the immunoSEQ multiplex PCR assay. The multiplex PCR relied on a mix of 60 forward primers for TCR Vbeta segments and 13 reverse primers for TCR Jbeta segments. A multiplex PCR assay on genomic DNA amplified the CDR3 region of rearranged TCR beta genes. The Illumina HiSeq System was used to sequence the amplified TCR beta libraries as 87-base-pair reads. On the authors' methods: A later analysis tallied around 87 million unique TCR beta chains across the 666 repertoires, and approximately 11 million of those chains were shared by two or more donors. Raw reads were error-corrected and collapsed into unique sequences with a nearest-neighbor algorithm that merged closely related sequences to remove PCR and sequencing errors. To assign V, D and J gene segments, CDR3 sequences were aligned to IMGT reference sequences. Each retained sequence needed at least a six-nucleotide match to both a V gene segment and a J gene segment. Rearrangements were called productive when the CDR3 lacked stop codons and stayed in frame with V and J; all others were non-productive. CDR3 was defined by IMGT convention, running from the second conserved V-encoded cysteine to the conserved J-encoded phenylalanine. The earlier analysis of 500 to 750 of the donors excluded any sequence lacking an unambiguous match to a single V gene segment. An earlier analysis of 500 to 600 of the donors classified V segments as functional when productive rearrangements were above 56.7% and as segregating when the standard deviation between donors was above 5%. A statistical classification framework was built to diagnose cytomegalovirus status from the catalog of TCR beta chain sequences. V and J gene assignment, in a later analysis, came from comparing TCR nucleotide sequences with IMGT/GENE-DB human TR gene sequences. Using the TCRdist pipeline, a later analysis assigned CDR3 sequences along with most-parsimonious VDJ recombination scenarios. In a later analysis, each TCR beta chain was defined by its CDR3 amino acid sequence together with its V-gene family, and reads without a unique V-gene family were excluded. A later analysis removed over 500 highly shared, low-generation-probability nucleotide sequences to deal with suspected cross-contamination and a sequencing artifact. A later analysis calculated a clonal expansion index for each public chain from normalized within-repertoire ranks of inferred template counts. In a later analysis, generation probabilities were computed using a VDJ recombination model fitted to out-of-frame rearrangements, and the results were checked against IGoR. In a later analysis, TCR-TCR, TCR-HLA and TCR-CMV co-occurrence was scored with hypergeometric tests, and a repertoire-size bias correction was applied to TCR pairs. In a later analysis, false discovery rates were estimated by permuting HLA or CMV assignments 20 times. A later analysis grouped co-occurring TCRs with DBSCAN, adding TCRdist sequence similarity when clustering within HLA-allele-positive subsets. For co-occurrence clustering, repertoires with fewer than 30,000 or more than 120,000 public chains were excluded, along with five or six repertoires with anomalous nucleotide sharing. The table comes from immuneACCESS by way of TCRdb, which keeps in-frame sequences with V and J called. Part of the clones is missing from these tables; in studies checked, under half for an unresolved V gene and the rest for unknown reasons. V, J and clone size are those of that table, while D and trimming were read from the DNA. This specimen's table enumerates around 140,000 clones. The ten largest clones add up to 0.8% to 1% of the sample.

The sample comes from a study of cytomegalovirus exposure and HLA in healthy donors (dated by TCRdb to 2017 to 2019). Regarding the study in general: An earlier analysis of several hundred of the donors reported about 250 Gb of sequence data and about 100 million unique TCR beta sequences from roughly 200 million T cells. About 300 gigabases of sequencing data and 70 million to 85 million unique TCR sequences were included in an early release covering roughly 600 HLA-typed donors. The genetic ancestry cluster associated with self-reported Caucasian donors included 70% to 85% of the 398 genotyped donors. The study was designed to test whether signatures of past pathogen exposure could be identified by cataloging public T cell receptors. The study profiled the T cell repertoires of hundreds of subjects by immunosequencing and related them to cytomegalovirus serostatus. In addition to the first cohort of about 650 subjects, a separate validation cohort of about 120 different subjects was used. To predict cytomegalovirus infection status, the study combined high-throughput TCR immunosequencing, statistical association of individual TCRs with disease status, and machine learning. In a later analysis, previously published TCR beta repertoires from 500 to 750 donors were re-analyzed and high-resolution HLA genotyping was added so that TCR occurrence patterns could be studied. In the later analysis, no new phenotypic data were used to find candidate immune exposures; instead, reliance was placed on TCR beta sequences and their occurrence across donors. To decide whether each TCR beta V gene segment behaved as functional or pseudogenic, an earlier analysis of over 500 of the donors relied on high-throughput TCR beta sequencing. Alongside the repertoire data, information on donor age, sex, ethnicity and CMV serostatus was compiled. Genome-wide SNP genotypes for about 55% of the 666 donors were used in a later genetic analysis, which treated that subset as a discovery cohort. Every repertoire in the discovery cohort had been generated on one and the same sequencing platform. Both class I and class II loci were covered by HLA typing, at four-digit resolution. The number of typed donors differed by locus: about 629-630 for A, B, C, DRB1 and DQB1; 522 for DQA1; around 610 for DPA1; and roughly 490 for DPB1. Roughly five DR-DQ haplotypes were treated as single units for association and clustering because of strong linkage in the cohort. On average, roughly 240,000 unique TCR beta nucleotide sequences were sequenced per donor among roughly 430 genotyped donors of the cohort, with roughly 20% of those sequences being non-productive.

The cohort comprised hundreds of healthy bone marrow donors. Cohort members were all nominally healthy when sampled, although unrecorded immune exposures were likely present. The donor was CMV seronegative and was included in the group of 352 seronegative cohort members. Every donor gave a peripheral blood sample, and the peripheral blood mononuclear cells from that sample were used for TCR beta sequencing. Genomic DNA was extracted from the blood cell samples with the Qiagen DNeasy Blood Extraction Kit. Overall results and qualifications from the work: The study gave a list of over 150 TCR beta chains associated with cytomegalovirus. Cytomegalovirus status was reported to be diagnosed by the classifier with high specificity and sensitivity in both the original and validation cohorts. For the cohort, immune exposure information was limited to CMV serostatus. In a later analysis, about 16,000 TCR beta sequences were associated with specific HLA alleles at a false discovery rate of 0.05. Most TCR sequences were seen in very few donors, while some public TCRs were found in many individuals. Because the 87-base-pair reads could not distinguish some IMGT-functional V segments, including TRBV6-2 and TRBV6-3, those segments were excluded. Compared with equally common non-associated chains, HLA-associated TCR beta chains in a later analysis were more clonally expanded and had lower generation probabilities. A group of highly shared sequence variants was considered likely to be a technical artifact of the sequencing pipeline. Linkage disequilibrium might explain the correlated functional status among segregating V segments, but an unknown experimental factor could not be ruled out. Several of the top co-occurrence clusters appeared to be linked to parvovirus B19, influenza, CMV and Epstein-Barr virus, according to a later analysis. When HLA alleles, especially DR and DQ, strongly co-occurred, TCR associations were difficult to assign to individual alleles. The presence/absence analyses assumed that sequencing depth was roughly uniform across donors, and that assumption may not be true. According to the authors, the approach could potentially be generalized to other disease states and immunological phenotypes. The cohort was sequenced for TCR beta chains only, and without alpha or paired-chain data the features that could be detected were limited. In a later analysis, TCR association rates were found to vary across HLA loci, with the most associated TCRs seen for DRB1 alleles and the fewest for HLA-C alleles. A few of the identified cytomegalovirus-associated TCR beta chains were confirmed in vitro to be specific for cytomegalovirus antigens. A later analysis found that most CMV-associated TCR beta chains appeared HLA-restricted, with HLA associations seemingly driven largely by CMV exposure. A further reported finding was that TCR beta sequences accurately predicted the HLA-A and HLA-B alleles for most subjects in the first cohort. An earlier analysis of some 590 of the donors showed that most TCR beta V segments appeared in productive rearrangements either about 87% or about 30% of the time, which broadly matched IMGT annotations. HLA typing was unavailable for some donors at each locus, so association tests used only the typed subset. In a later genetic analysis, fewer N-insertions in productive TCRs were reported among donors in an Asian-associated ancestry cluster than the 666-donor mean. Because counts were too low, around 17 rarely observed V segments, including chromosome 9 orphons, were left out of the earlier analysis of approximately 580 of the donors. An association between a missense DCLRE1C variant and V-gene and J-gene trimming of TCR beta chains was found in a later genetic analysis and replicated in an independent cohort.

In the germline V gene, CDR1 corresponds to LGHNA and CDR2 to YNFKEQ. Compared with germline, V lacks 4 bases and J lacks 1 base; bases without a gene match: 3. From its cysteine to its phenylalanine, the CDR3 spans 15 amino acids. The CDR3 DNA has 45 bases and is translated from base 1. This receptor was obtained from a male donor in good health and CMV-seronegative. The sequencing input was PBMCs. The V and J segments used are TRBV4-2 and TRBJ1-5; 8 central bases correspond to TRBD1. The nucleotide sequence is TGTGCCAGCAGCCCTCGGACAGGGAGCAATCAGCCCCAGCATTTT. Its translation is CASSPRTGSNQPQHF.